Included here is one T cell receptor beta chain sequence, with context. Antigen: not known. This sample stems from a study of T cell repertoires in cytomegalovirus infection. At the level of the study: Well-studied HLA-B-restricted epitopes and recently identified HLA-C-restricted epitopes of CMV were both used in the study. Both a matching HLA type and CMV infection were indicated by public TCR beta signatures.

The ends lost 1 base at V and 2 bases at J; junction bases unmatched: 9. In germline, CDR1 is SGHTA, CDR2 FQGNSA. CDR3 length: 17 amino acids. Study findings and constraints: In two of eight donors, the top clonotype was HLA-C-restricted CMV-specific. Cumulated frequencies of public TCR beta families served to identify carriers of CMV plus the relevant HLA.

TCRdb analysed the reads with MiXCR anew, one entry per CDR3 protein. The data show fewer than 850,000 distinct CDR3 sequences, about 27% seen once. The source of this sequence is a human donor in good health (CMV status not recorded). Some clones in this sample may be carry-over from other donors' samples. V is TRBV7-2 and J is TRBJ2-5; 8 nucleotides agree with TRBD2. This specimen was cultured CD8+ T cells from PBMCs, taken from culture after CMV antigen stimulation. CDR3 in amino acids: CASSLEGGGRGQETQYF. DNA for the CDR3: TGTGCCAGCAGCTTAGAGGGCGGGGGGCGGGGGCAAGAGACCCAGTACTTC.